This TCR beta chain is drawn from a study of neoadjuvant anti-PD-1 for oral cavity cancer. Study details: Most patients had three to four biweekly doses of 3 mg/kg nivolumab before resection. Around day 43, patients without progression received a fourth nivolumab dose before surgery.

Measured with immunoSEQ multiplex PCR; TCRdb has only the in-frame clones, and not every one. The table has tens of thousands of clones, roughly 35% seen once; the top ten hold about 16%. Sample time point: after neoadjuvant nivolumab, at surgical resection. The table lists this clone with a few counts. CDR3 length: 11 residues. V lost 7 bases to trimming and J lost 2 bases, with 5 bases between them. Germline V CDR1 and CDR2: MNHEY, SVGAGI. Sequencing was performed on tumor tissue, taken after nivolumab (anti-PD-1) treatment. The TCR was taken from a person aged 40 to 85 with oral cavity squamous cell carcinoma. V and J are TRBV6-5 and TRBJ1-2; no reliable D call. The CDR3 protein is CASNGNYGYTF. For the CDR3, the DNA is TGTGCCAGCAATGGAAACTATGGCTACACCTTC.